In its sample, the clone carrying this T cell receptor (beta chain) was seen a few times. CDR3 size: 14 residues. V was shortened by 2 bases and J by 8 bases, with 15 bases between the two germline ends. In germline, CDR1 is SEHNR, CDR2 FQNEAQ (reference sequence). This sample stems from a study of blood T cell repertoires in COVID-19. Across the study: The analysed material was cDNA or gDNA that came from T cells, B-cell-depleted T cells, or PBMCs.

In the source study's methods: From reference gene primer amplification, estimates of nucleated cell counts were derived. Clones were read by immunoSEQ multiplex PCR, and TCRdb kept only the in-frame ones, dropping some. The V and J calls and clone size were taken over from that table, and D and trimming were inferred from the DNA. This sample carries about 220,000 clones, 80% to 85% of them seen once, and the ten largest clones take approximately 5.1%. Sample: peripheral blood. This sequence originates from a woman aged 60-75 years who had recovered from COVID-19. The rearrangement uses TRBV7-9 and TRBJ1-2; no reliable D call. This CDR3 is CASSLNELRGGYTF. CDR3 nucleotides: TGTGCCAGCAGCTTAAACGAGCTTCGAGGGGGCTACACCTTC. The full variable domain, with the rest looked up from reference TRBV7-9 and TRBJ1-2, is DTGVSQNPRHKITKRGQNVTFRCDPISEHNRLYWYRQTLGQGPEFLTYFQNEAQLEKSRLLSDRFSAERPKGSFSTLEIQRTEQGDSAMYLCASSLNELRGGYTFGSGTRLTVV.